Listed below are T cell receptor beta chains from one sample, sequenced in a study of blood T cell repertoires in COVID-19. Profiled with immunoSEQ multiplex PCR; TCRdb holds only in-frame clones, not every one. The sample lists more than 350,000 clones, roughly 90% occurring once. The sequenced sample was peripheral blood. The receptors were gathered from a woman aged 30 to 39 with COVID-19, enrolled during active disease. Both conserved end residues are trimmed from each CDR3.

v_gene	j_gene	CDR3aa
TRBV5-6	TRBJ1-2	ASSLFGPGAYGYT
TRBV2	TRBJ2-1	ASRAGVYHNEQF
TRBV7-2	TRBJ2-3	ASSLGSLALDTQY
TRBV27	TRBJ2-3	ASSLTLAGGTNTQY
TRBV4-3	TRBJ1-2	ASSQQVSWYGYT
TRBV27	TRBJ2-1	ASSPPSGGNNEQF
TRBV28	TRBJ2-5	ASRPPGQGVNH
TRBV9	TRBJ2-1	ASSVDPSGMYNEQF
TRBV18	TRBJ1-6	ASSSDISYNSPLH
TRBV3-1/TRBV3-2	TRBJ1-1	ASSRQGWSGTEAF
TRBV6-2/TRBV6-3	TRBJ2-3	ASSYPTSGPAQIETLTQY
TRBV7-2	TRBJ2-2	ASSRGTTNTGELF
TRBV20-1	TRBJ2-1	SASSGNEQF
TRBV4-2	TRBJ1-2	ASSQDRDRGPGYT
TRBV28	TRBJ1-5	ASKNTGVYQPQH
TRBV25-1	TRBJ2-1	ASRGQGTWNEQF
TRBV7-6	TRBJ2-1	ASSPPGVGGSNEQF
TRBV18	TRBJ1-1	ASSPATRSTEAF
TRBV4-3	TRBJ2-3	ASSQELASGADTQY
TRBV5-1	TRBJ1-1	ASSLAGGQENTEAF
TRBV6-5	TRBJ1-1	ASSEGVSLNTEAF
TRBV15	TRBJ1-2	ATSRDTGYGYT
TRBV30	TRBJ1-1	AWGQGTEAF